A selection of T cell receptor beta chains follows, all from one sample in a study of T-cell reconstitution after alpha-beta-depleted transplantation in children. TCRdb ran MiXCR on the PCR reads and lists one entry per CDR3 protein. The repertoire holds some 95,000 distinct CDR3 sequences, with less than 25% as singletons. The sequences come from PBMCs, collected before TCRalphabeta/CD19-depleted stem cell transplant. The source of these receptors is a boy aged 2-9 years with acute lymphoblastic leukemia, due to receive a stem cell transplant. CDR3s include the opening cysteine and the closing phenylalanine or tryptophan. A D gene is named only where the DNA matches it firmly. Part of the rows lack a size; the others show once, few, many or a class for expanded clones.

NA	TRBJ1-2	TRBV12-3/TRBV12-4	NA	TGTGCCAGCAGTTTACAGGGAGCTGGCTACACCTTC	CASSLQGAGYTF
NA	TRBJ2-7	TRBV30	NA	TGTGCCTGGAACAGACCTTCCTACGAGCAGTACTTC	CAWNRPSYEQYF
TRBD2	TRBJ2-1	TRBV7-3	NA	TGTGCCACCAGCGCTTCCGGGACTAGCGGAGGGTCCTCCTACAATGAGCAGTTCTTC	CATSASGTSGGSSYNEQFF
NA	TRBJ1-1	TRBV20-1	NA	TGCAGTGCTAGACCTCAGGGCTCTAACACTGAAGCTTTCTTT	CSARPQGSNTEAFF
NA	TRBJ2-2	TRBV4-1	NA	TGCGCCAGCGCCGGGAAGAACACCGGGGAGCTGTTTTTT	CASAGKNTGELFF
NA	TRBJ1-1	TRBV6-1	few	TGTGCCAGCAGGCGGGAACTGAACACTGAAGCTTTCTTT	CASRRELNTEAFF
NA	TRBJ2-5	TRBV7-2	few	TGTGCCAGCAGCTTAGTCCCGGGATGGGTTCAAGAGACCCAGTACTTC	CASSLVPGWVQETQYF
NA	TRBJ1-1	TRBV18	NA	TGTGCCAGCTCACCGGGCAGGACTGAAGCTTTCTTT	CASSPGRTEAFF
NA	TRBJ2-1	TRBV28	NA	TGTGCCAGCAGATACGACAGATACAATGAGCAGTTCTTC	CASRYDRYNEQFF
NA	TRBJ2-1	TRBV7-9	NA	TGTGCCAGCAGCGACACAGCTGAGCAGTTCTTC	CASSDTAEQFF
NA	TRBJ2-1	TRBV11-3	NA	TGTGCCAGCAGCTTAGGACTTAATGAGCAGTTCTTC	CASSLGLNEQFF
TRBD1	TRBJ2-2	TRBV30	NA	TGTGCCTGGAGTGTAGGGACAGACACCGGGGAGCTGTTTTTT	CAWSVGTDTGELFF
TRBD2	TRBJ2-3	TRBV4-3	few	TGCGCCAGCAGCCGTAGAGGGGCACTAGCGGGTGGTGAGCCCACAGATACGCAGTATTTT	CASSRRGALAGGEPTDTQYF
NA	TRBJ1-6	TRBV18	few	TGTGCCAGCTCACCCCAAGGGGAAAACTCACCCCTCCACTTT	CASSPQGENSPLHF
TRBD1	TRBJ1-6	TRBV12-3/TRBV12-4	few	TGTGCCAGCAGCCTGACACCGGGACAGTCACCCCTCCACTTT	CASSLTPGQSPLHF
NA	TRBJ1-5	TRBV7-2	NA	TGTGCCAGCAGCTTAGACAGGGAGGGGCAGCCCCAGCATTTT	CASSLDREGQPQHF
TRBD2	TRBJ2-1	TRBV29-1	NA	TGCAGCGTTGAACGGTCTAGCGGAGGAGGGGTGGAGTTCTTC	CSVERSSGGGVEFF
NA	TRBJ2-1	TRBV20-1	few	TGCAGTGCTAGAGACGGGAACGGCGGGAAGGTTGCCGGAAACTACAATGAGCAGTTCTTC	CSARDGNGGKVAGNYNEQFF
TRBD2	TRBJ2-2	TRBV7-2	few	TGTGCCAGCAGCTTAGATAAGCGGGGCACCGGGGAGCTGTTTTTT	CASSLDKRGTGELFF
NA	TRBJ2-3	TRBV12-3/TRBV12-4	NA	TGTGCCAGCAGTTTAGCGGGAGGCCAATATACGCAGTATTTT	CASSLAGGQYTQYF
NA	TRBJ1-5	TRBV24-1	few	TGTGCCACCAGTGATTTGGAGAATCAGCCCCAGCATTTT	CATSDLENQPQHF
NA	TRBJ1-1	TRBV5-1	NA	TGCGCCAGCAGCTCCGGGACAATGAACACTGAAGCTTTCTTT	CASSSGTMNTEAFF
TRBD1	TRBJ2-7	TRBV18	few	TGTGCCAGCTCACCTAGGACAGGGGGCGATTTACACTACTACGAGCAGTACTTC	CASSPRTGGDLHYYEQYF
NA	TRBJ1-5	TRBV12-3/TRBV12-4	few	TGTGCCAGCAGTTTTTCAGGGAACAATCAGCCCCAGCATTTT	CASSFSGNNQPQHF
NA	TRBJ2-7	TRBV27	NA	TGTGCCAGCAGTGCCCTAGGGGGCGGAGGGGCCGCGGGCGAGCAGTACTTC	CASSALGGGGAAGEQYF
TRBD2	TRBJ2-7	TRBV20-1	NA	TGCAGTGCCGGGACTATCGGGGCCTACGAGCAGTACTTC	CSAGTIGAYEQYF
NA	TRBJ2-7	TRBV7-9	few	TGTGCCAGCAGCCTCGGGGAGTACTACGAGCAGTACTTC	CASSLGEYYEQYF
TRBD2	TRBJ2-2	TRBV5-1	NA	TGCGCCAGCAGCTTCCTTCAGACTAGCGGGACCTGGGAGCTGTTTTTT	CASSFLQTSGTWELFF
NA	TRBJ1-4	TRBV11-2	NA	TGTGCCAGCAGCTTAGGCTCCTATAATGAAAAACTGTTTTTT	CASSLGSYNEKLFF
NA	TRBJ2-1	TRBV6-1	NA	TGTGCCAGCAGCCCGGCGAGGAATGAGCAGTTCTTC	CASSPARNEQFF
NA	TRBJ2-1	TRBV14	NA	TGTGCCAGCAGCCAATCTAGCGTCCGCGGTGAGCAGTTCTTC	CASSQSSVRGEQFF
TRBD1	TRBJ2-7	TRBV5-5	NA	TGTGCCAGCAGCTTGGCCGGGACAGGGGTCTACGAGCAGTACTTC	CASSLAGTGVYEQYF
NA	TRBJ2-7	TRBV7-2	NA	TGTGCCAGCAGCTTAGCGTACGCCTACGAGCAGTACTTC	CASSLAYAYEQYF
TRBD2	TRBJ2-1	TRBV4-1	few	TGCGCCAGCAGCCGGGGGCTAGCGGGAGCCAATGAGCAGTTCTTC	CASSRGLAGANEQFF
NA	TRBJ2-2	TRBV9	few	TGTGCCAGCAGCGTAGGGGTGGGTAGCGAGTGGGAGCTGTTTTTT	CASSVGVGSEWELFF
NA	TRBJ1-2	TRBV27	NA	TGTGCCAGCAGTTCCCAGGTAGCTAACTATGGCTACACCTTC	CASSSQVANYGYTF
NA	TRBJ1-6	TRBV29-1	few	TGCAGCGTTGCTTCGGGAAATAATTCACCCCTCCACTTT	CSVASGNNSPLHF
NA	TRBJ2-1	TRBV7-9	few	TGTGCCAGCAGCTTACACGTCGTGTCGAGCGGTGAGCAGTTCTTC	CASSLHVVSSGEQFF
NA	TRBJ2-5	TRBV20-1	many	TGCAGTGCTATGGGTGGACTATCGGAGACCCAGTACTTC	CSAMGGLSETQYF
NA	TRBJ2-1	TRBV24-1	NA	TGTGCCACCAGTGACACCGGGACACTTAATGAGCAGTTCTTC	CATSDTGTLNEQFF
NA	TRBJ1-2	TRBV12-3/TRBV12-4	many	TGTGCCAGCAGAACGTCTACCCAGTTGGGCTACACCTTC	CASRTSTQLGYTF
TRBD1	TRBJ2-2	TRBV30	NA	TGTGCCAGCCGGGACAGTGCCGTCGGGGAGCTGTTTTTT	CASRDSAVGELFF
TRBD2	TRBJ2-1	TRBV7-3	NA	TGTGCCAGCAGCCCCCCGCTAGCGGAGGGCCACAATGAGCAGTTCTTC	CASSPPLAEGHNEQFF
NA	TRBJ1-1	TRBV6-5	NA	TGTGCCAGCAGTTACTCCCGGGACGGGTGGGGAACTGAAGCTTTCTTT	CASSYSRDGWGTEAFF
NA	TRBJ2-7	TRBV20-1	few	TGCAGTGCTAGAGCCGTGGAGTCCCAGTACTTC	CSARAVESQYF
NA	TRBJ1-1	TRBV28	NA	TGTGCCAGCACCCTGGGGGGGACCACTGAAGCTTTCTTT	CASTLGGTTEAFF
NA	TRBJ2-5	TRBV2	many	TGTGCCAGCAGCGAGCCTCCGACGGGGACCCAGTACTTC	CASSEPPTGTQYF
TRBD1	TRBJ2-3	TRBV10-3	NA	TGTGCCACCCGGGACAGCTCCACACGGGCAGATACGCAGTATTTT	CATRDSSTRADTQYF
TRBD2	TRBJ2-5	TRBV5-1	few	TGCGCCAGCAGCGGGGATGGCGGGAGGCCTCAAGAGACCCAGTACTTC	CASSGDGGRPQETQYF
NA	TRBJ1-2	TRBV5-1	many	TGCGCCAGCAGCCAGGGTAAAGATGGCTACACCTTC	CASSQGKDGYTF